This T cell receptor (beta chain) was documented in a study of cytomegalovirus exposure and HLA in healthy donors. Study-level background: Earlier findings included roughly 120 million unique TCR beta sequences obtained from about 170 million T cells.

The CDR3 sequence is 14 residues long. The V gene's germline CDR1 is SGHDT and CDR2 YYEEEE. Unmatched junction bases numbered 7, after V lost 3 bases and J lost 5 bases. The primer mix had 60 Vbeta and 13 Jbeta primers. Using immunoSEQ multiplex PCR, the repertoire was profiled, and TCRdb retains in-frame clones only, with some absent. The repertoire holds some 140,000 clones, roughly four fifths seen once, with 1% to 1.5% in the top ten. The chain has TRBV5-6 and TRBJ1-1; 7 bases match TRBD1. This TCR derives from a middle-aged woman in good health and CMV-seronegative. Specimen: PBMCs. The CDR3 DNA reads as TGTGCCAGCAGCTCGGTAACAGGGGATACTGAAGCTTTCTTT. Translated, it gives CASSSVTGDTEAFF.